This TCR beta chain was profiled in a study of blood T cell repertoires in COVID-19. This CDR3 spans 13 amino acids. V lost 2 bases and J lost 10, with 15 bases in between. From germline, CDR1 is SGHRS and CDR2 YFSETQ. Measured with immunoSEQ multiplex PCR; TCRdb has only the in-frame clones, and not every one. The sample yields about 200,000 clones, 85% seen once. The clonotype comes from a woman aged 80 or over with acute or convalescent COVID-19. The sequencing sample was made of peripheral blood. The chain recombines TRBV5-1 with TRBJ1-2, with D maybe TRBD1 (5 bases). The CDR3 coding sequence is TGCGCCAGCAGCTTCAATACGGGGGACCCCTACACCTTC. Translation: CASSFNTGDPYTF.